The sequence of this T cell receptor beta chain was determined in a study of multiple sclerosis patients with progressive multifocal leukoencephalopathy. The germline gives CDR1 MNHEY, CDR2 SMNVEV (reference sequence). This CDR3 comprises 17 residues. V shed 6 bases and J 7 bases; nucleotides not matched to a gene: 15. Documented time point: before natalizumab initiation. T0 refers to blood drawn before natalizumab was first infused. As for this clone: The antigen is undetermined.

Data came from immunoSEQ multiplex PCR; TCRdb stores just in-frame clones and leaves some out. The table shows 25,000 to 35,000 clones, with 85% to 90% occurring only once. Study-level results: Lower normalized Shannon entropy suggested reduced TRB diversity in most PML patients. The findings' link to JC virus versus immunocompromise remained uncertain.

The clonotype originates from a human donor with multiple sclerosis. The sequencing sample was made of PBMCs. The chain combines TRBV27 with TRBJ1-6, with 7 positions matching TRBD1. The CDR3 nucleotides are TGTGCCAGCAGGTGGGGTGGAGGGGGCGCGAAGAATTCACCCCTCCACTTT. Translated, it gives CASRWGGGGAKNSPLHF.